This T cell receptor (beta chain) comes out of a study of shared clonotypes between healthy human individuals. Study overall: Per donor, CD8 memory used one plate, CD8 naive used two, CD4 memory used three and CD4 naive used three.

Sequenced by immunoSEQ multiplex PCR; TCRdb stores in-frame clones only, minus some. The data show about 730,000 clones, over 60% seen once. This clone showed up just a few times. This CDR3 comprises 15 residues. The TCR sequence derives from a woman aged 25-40 years in good health. What was sequenced was memory CD4+ T cells sorted from blood. Described subset: CD45RA-negative fraction. The chain uses TRBV21-1 and TRBJ2-5; the table's D call, TRBD2, was not checked against the DNA. TRBV21-1 is a pseudogene. CDR3 sequence (DNA): TGTGCCAGCAGCAAAGAGGAGTGTTGCCAAGAGACCCAGTACTTC. Encoded protein: CASSKEECCQETQYF.